This TCR beta chain is from a study of shared clonotypes between healthy human individuals (dated by TCRdb to about 2020). Regarding the complete study: The cohort comprised a couple of women and a few men aged 18 to 49 years. For each donor, CD4 naive and CD4 memory were each run on three plates, CD8 naive on two plates, and CD8 memory on one plate. To estimate repertoire size and how much clonotype sharing occurs between individuals, the study deeply sequenced the blood TCR repertoires of five healthy adults. To increase sequencing depth and limit assay-specific biases, TCR repertoire library preparation and sequencing were carried out by different laboratories using diverse techniques. Between about 0.9 and 10 billion PBMCs per donor were obtained by leukapheresis.

CDR1 is given as SGDLS and CDR2 as YYNGEE, both from the germline V gene. The CDR3, from cysteine to phenylalanine, totals 16 residues. Of the read, only the CDR3 DNA is kept; its 48 bases are in frame from base 1. At the junction V is shortened by 3 bases and J by 2 bases, with 15 bases in between. The donors were healthy, HIV-negative adults with no recently reported acute infections or vaccinations. Every donor was a Caucasian adult living in Nashville, Tennessee, USA. CD4+ T cells were enriched through magnetic negative selection, after which naive cells were positively selected on CD45RA and the remaining negative fraction served as the memory subset. Blood was obtained by leukapheresis, after which PBMCs were separated by Ficoll-Histopaque density gradient centrifugation and cryopreserved in liquid nitrogen vapor phase. Analytical flow cytometry was used to check the purity and quantity of each magnetically sorted T cell population. Each sorted fraction had its genomic DNA isolated and then quantified by UV absorbance on a Nanodrop 2000c.

On the study overall, not on this receptor specifically: Clonotypes shared by all four sorted-subset donors showed higher generation probabilities than non-shared clonotypes. Even with the large sequencing depth, rarefaction of the sorted-subset datasets indicated that sequencing was incomplete. When several donors were compared, the shared fraction of clonotypes was 5% to 6.5% for naive CD4, more than 3% for naive CD8, 2% to 2.5% for memory CD4, and 0.4% for memory CD8. Pairwise subsampling indicated that sequencing depth was expected to affect the degree of clonotype sharing among donors. Naive subsets generally had larger estimated clonotype richness than memory subsets did. Sampling was limited to blood, and TCR repertoires in tissue likely differ from TCR repertoires in blood. The small number of donors limited the genetic and exposure-history diversity represented.

This clone was counted once. Its target antigen remains unknown. The sample holds no much larger clone one base away, and base qualities are not on file. TCR CDR3 regions were amplified from genomic DNA by multiplex PCR using the deep immunoSEQ assay. Extracted genomic DNA from each cell subset was distributed evenly across all wells of several immunoSEQ 96-well plates, and each plate was treated as a replicate. For sorted subsets, 200 ng of genomic DNA, equivalent to 30,000 or so T cell genomes, went into each replicate PCR. Purified libraries were measured with a Qubit 3.0 fluorometer, size-checked on a Bioanalyzer 2100, and measured again with the KAPA Library Quantification kit. Every immunoSEQ 96-well plate was sequenced on a dedicated single-read 150-cycle Illumina NextSeq 550 flow cell. Regarding the original processing steps: The immunoSEQ output contained only junctional sequences without quality scores, so filtering could not match that applied to full-length reads. Sequences were annotated with PyIR, a Python wrapper for IgBLAST v1.9, using IMGT germline references to assign V/J genes and CDR3. Reads were filtered out if the reads had weak V/J assignments (E-value above 1e-6), no CDR3, stop codons, out-of-frame junctions, or ambiguous translated residues. V3J clonotypes were defined as sequences sharing an identical inferred V gene, J gene, and CDR3 amino acid sequence. The percentage overlap between two repertoires was calculated by dividing the number of shared unique clonotypes by the size of the smaller repertoire. Richness of each repertoire was evaluated using RTK rarefaction, the Chao1 estimator, and Recon v2.1 estimates of unobserved clonotypes. OLGA was used to compute generation probabilities for all TCRbeta clonotypes that the gDNA method yielded from a handful of donors. Not all clones reach the TCRdb copy of this immuneACCESS table, which keeps in-frame sequences only. Checked studies attribute under half of the gap to unresolved V genes and leave the rest unexplained. Clone size and V and J calls were adopted from that table, with D and trimming inferred from the DNA. This sample comprises some 2,100,000 clones, more than 90% of them detected only once. Less than 0.15% of the sample is taken by the ten largest.

The receptor's source is a young man in good health. Sequencing used naive CD4+ T cells sorted from blood. The cell subset or site label on this specimen signifies: CD45RA+ positively selected. The chain is made from TRBV9 and TRBJ1-5; TRBD1 could be the D gene, as 6 bases match. The CDR3 reads as follows: CASSEPMGACNQPQHF. The sequenced DNA: TGTGCCAGCAGCGAACCTATGGGGGCTTGCAATCAGCCCCAGCATTTT.